These 31 T cell receptor beta chains originate from one sample sequenced in a study of post-analysis software for immune sequencing data. General study findings and limits: Roughly five TRBV segments appeared more often in patients than in controls, and TRBV5-6, TRBV5-1 and TRBV20-1 were among these.

The authors incorporated unique molecular identifiers into the TCR beta cDNA libraries. TCRdb re-analysed the PCR reads in MiXCR, keeping a single row per CDR3 protein. The sample lists roughly 670,000 distinct CDR3 sequences; roughly three fifths were seen once. These TCRs' antigens remain unknown. The sequenced material came from blood. All receptors derive from a girl aged 2 to 9 with multiple sclerosis.

J is TRBJ2-3 and V is TRBV25-1, with TRBD1 as a possible D gene (7 bases). The CDR3 is 16 residues long. Germline CDR1 MGHDK, CDR2 SYGVNS. V lost 4 bases and J 1 base, leaving 15 bases between the germline ends. The CDR3 nucleotides are TGTGCCAGCAGTGTGGGCAGGGGGGTTGGCACAGATACGCAGTATTTT. Translation: CASSVGRGVGTDTQYF.

The chain links TRBV7-2 to TRBJ2-2; 7 positions match TRBD1. The CDR3 sequence is 13 residues long. The V gene's germline CDR1 is SGHTA and CDR2 FQGNSA. With 5 bases clipped from V and 6 bases from J, the junction kept 3 bases outside the gene matches. The DNA for the CDR3 is TGTGCCAGCAGCAGGGGGCGCTCCGGGGAGCTGTTTTTT. It codes for CASSRGRSGELFF.

The chain employs TRBV20-1 and TRBJ2-1, with 9 bases fitting TRBD1. The CDR3 has 16 amino acids. With V trimmed by 4 bases and J by 2 bases, 9 bases remained unmatched. The germline V gene encodes CDR1 DFQATT and CDR2 SNEGSKA (reference sequence). CDR3: CSATNERTGAYNEQFF. Here the CDR3 DNA reads TGCAGTGCTACAAACGAGCGGACAGGGGCCTACAATGAGCAGTTCTTC.

The V and J genes are TRBV7-2 and TRBJ2-3, with 11 bases identical to TRBD2. The V gene end was trimmed by 1 base and the J gene end by 5 bases; junction bases not matched to a gene: 5. The CDR3 is 16 residues long. Germline-derived CDR1 and CDR2 are SGHTA and FQGNSA. The CDR3 loop reads CASSLVAGGPIDTQYF. CDR3 nucleotide sequence: TGTGCCAGCAGCTTAGTAGCGGGGGGGCCGATAGATACGCAGTATTTT.

The chain links TRBV7-8 to TRBJ2-3; 12 bases line up with TRBD1. This CDR3 is built from 16 residues. The V and J ends lost 6 bases and 4 bases, in that order; junction bases with no gene match: 8. CDR1 and CDR2 from the germline V gene are SGHVS and FQNEAQ. The CDR3 region is CASRMVGTGGADTQYF. The CDR3, as DNA: TGTGCCAGCAGGATGGTGGGGACAGGGGGCGCAGATACGCAGTATTTT.

This clonotype was seen a few times. The junction shows a germline mismatch at one end, possibly a read error. V gene TRBV7-2 combines with J gene TRBJ2-7; D might be TRBD1 (5 bases). In germline, CDR1 is SGHTA, CDR2 FQGNSA. CDR3 length: 15 amino acids. The CDR3 region is CASSPVGAKSYKQYF. CDR3 nucleotide sequence: TGTGCCAGCAGCCCCGTTGGGGCAAAATCCTACAAGCAGTACTTC.

This clonotype was recorded a few times. The chain recombines TRBV4-2 with TRBJ2-5; maybe TRBD2 (6 bases). V dropped 1 base and J dropped 3 bases, with 24 bases sitting between them. The CDR3 spans 19 residues. CDR1 is LGHNA, CDR2 YNFKEQ, per germline. CDR3 coding DNA: TGTGCCAGCAGCCAAGTTAGGAGCTCTGCCAAGCGGGCTGAAGAGACCCAGTACTTC. Protein product: CASSQVRSSAKRAEETQYF.

CDR3 DNA sequence: TGTGCCATCAGTGACGTCGAAGGGTCGCCCTACGAGCAGTACTTC. The encoded protein is CAISDVEGSPYEQYF. This chain uses TRBV10-3 with TRBJ2-7, with no clear D. Trimming removed 3 bases at V and 2 bases at J, with 14 bases between. The CDR3 has 15 residues. Germline V gene sequence: CDR1 ENHRY, CDR2 SYGVKD.

This clonotype was detected only a few times. The chain recombines TRBV7-3 with TRBJ2-7; the match to TRBD2 covers 11 bases. J lost 0 bases, V lost 5 bases, and 12 bases had no gene match. There are 18 residues in the CDR3. Germline V lookup: CDR1 SGHTA, CDR2 FQGTGA. The CDR3 nucleotides read TGTGCCAGCAGCCCAAGAGTACTAGCGGGAGTGAGCTCCTACGAGCAGTACTTC. Protein product: CASSPRVLAGVSSYEQYF.

This clonotype was observed at least ten times. The CDR3 protein is CSGGEQFF. The DNA for the CDR3 is TGCAGCGGGGGGGAGCAGTTCTTC. This chain joins TRBV29-1 and TRBJ2-1, with D possibly called TRBD1 or TRBD2 (5 bases each). The V gene's germline CDR1 is SQVTM and CDR2 ANQGSEA. Deletions cut 7 bases from V and 10 bases from J, with 5 bases between. CDR3 length equals 8 residues.

The chain uses TRBV6-1 and TRBJ2-5; 12 nucleotides match TRBD2. CDR3 size: 15 residues. Germline CDR1 MNHNS, CDR2 SASEGT. V shed 5 bases, J shed 4 bases, and the junction held 5 bases outside the gene matches. The CDR3 DNA reads as TGTGCCAGCAGTACTTCTAGCGGGGGGGCAGAGACCCAGTACTTC. It specifies CASSTSSGGAETQYF.

This clonotype was detected only a few times. The chain recombines TRBV18 with TRBJ2-3, with 7 positions matching TRBD2. The V gene end was trimmed by 3 bases and the J gene end by 3 bases; junction bases not matched to a gene: 6. CDR3 length: 15 amino acids. CDR1 is KGHSH and CDR2 is LQKENI in the germline V gene. The chain's CDR3 is CASSPLREPTDTQYF. The CDR3 DNA is TGTGCCAGCTCACCCCTGCGGGAGCCAACAGATACGCAGTATTTT.

The chain joins TRBV4-1 to TRBJ1-2, with D possibly matching TRBD1 (5 bases). This CDR3 region has 14 residues. V was shortened by 4 bases and J by 4 bases, with 13 bases between the two germline ends. The V gene's germline CDR1 is MGHRA and CDR2 YSYEKL. CDR3 nucleotide sequence: TGCGCCAGCAGCCCACGGGGACTCAGCTATGGCTACACCTTC. It codes for CASSPRGLSYGYTF.

This clonotype was counted at least ten times. The chain employs TRBV5-6 and TRBJ2-7, with D tentatively TRBD1 or TRBD2 (7 bases each). CDR1 is SGHDT, CDR2 YYEEEE, per germline. The V and J ends lost 0 bases and 3 bases respectively, with 31 bases between them. CDR3 length: 21 residues. CDR3 nucleotide sequence: TGTGCCAGCAGCTTGGTACCGGGACAGACGAAGACTAGCAGGAGAAACTACGAGCAGTACTTC. It translates to CASSLVPGQTKTSRRNYEQYF. Supplemented by reference TRBV5-6 and TRBJ2-7, the full variable domain reads DAGVTQSPTHLIKTRGQQVTLRCSPKSGHDTVSWYQQALGQGPQFIFQYYEEEERQRGNFPDRFSGHQFPNYSSELNVNALLLGDSALYLCASSLVPGQTKTSRRNYEQYFGPGTRLTVT.

This clonotype was found once. The chain recombines TRBV7-8 with TRBJ2-3; D is unclear. Trimming shortened V by 5 bases and J by 0 bases, and 9 bases separated the two germline ends. Per the germline V gene, CDR1 is SGHVS and CDR2 is FQNEAQ. CDR3 length: 14 amino acids. The CDR3 DNA reads TGTGCCAGCAGCCCGAAAATTAGCACAGATACGCAGTATTTT. It yields the protein CASSPKISTDTQYF.

The rearrangement links TRBV18 to TRBJ2-6, with D perhaps given as TRBD1 or TRBD2 (5 bases each). V was pared by 2 bases and J by 7 bases, with 6 bases between. CDR1 and CDR2 from the germline V gene are KGHSH and LQKENI. The CDR3 spans 13 residues. Here the CDR3 reads CASSPGGANVLTF. DNA of the CDR3: TGTGCCAGCTCACCAGGGGGTGCCAACGTCCTGACTTTC.

The chain has TRBV4-2 and TRBJ2-5; TRBD2 might be the D (7 bases). CDR1 and CDR2 (germline): LGHNA, YNFKEQ. The CDR3 has 17 amino acids. V lost 4 bases to trimming and J lost 0 bases, with 18 bases between them. The chain's CDR3 is CASSPGGRGEYQETQYF. The DNA of the CDR3 is TGTGCCAGCAGCCCCGGGGGGCGCGGAGAGTACCAAGAGACCCAGTACTTC.

The chain uses TRBV29-1 and TRBJ1-1; 9 nucleotides match TRBD1. The CDR3 loop spans 14 amino acids. Germline loops: CDR1 SQVTM, CDR2 ANQGSEA. Trimming removed 4 bases from V and 3 bases from J; junction bases left unmatched: 6. CDR3: CSVAIRQGDTEAFF. Written as DNA, the CDR3 is TGCAGCGTTGCGATCCGACAGGGGGACACTGAAGCTTTCTTT.

The CDR3 here is CASSFGGTGRGLNTEAFF. The DNA of the CDR3 is TGTGCCAGCAGTTTCGGTGGGACAGGGCGCGGACTGAACACTGAAGCTTTCTTT. J is TRBJ1-1 and V is TRBV27; 9 bases agree with TRBD1. Germline values: CDR1 MNHEY, CDR2 SMNVEV (reference sequence). The CDR3 is made up of 18 amino acids. Trimming cost V 3 bases and J 0 bases; bases outside gene matches: 11.

This clonotype came up a few times. This rearrangement joins TRBV12-3 or TRBV12-4 to TRBJ2-4; TRBD2 aligns across 12 bases. V shed 4 bases and J 2 bases; nucleotides not matched to a gene: 3. This CDR3 comprises 16 residues. The CDR3 DNA reads as TGTGCCAGCAGTTCACTAGCGGGAGGCCCCAAAAACATTCAGTACTTC. This translates into CASSSLAGGPKNIQYF.

This clonotype was seen just once. V usage is TRBV2 and J usage is TRBJ2-4; D possibly uses TRBD1 or TRBD2 (5 bases each). The DNA end favors TRBJ2-7, so the J call may be wrong. The V gene's germline CDR1 is SNHLY and CDR2 FYNNEI. CDR3 length: 16 residues. The CDR3 here is CASSEGSGLGEREQYF. The CDR3 nucleotides are TGTGCCAGCAGTGAAGGTTCAGGCCTGGGGGAGCGCGAGCAGTACTTC.

The chain couples TRBV3-1 to TRBJ2-2, with D possibly being TRBD1 or TRBD2 (6 bases each). This CDR3 has 13 amino acids. V was clipped by 3 bases and J by 6 bases, with 8 bases between them. Germline V lookup: CDR1 LGHDT, CDR2 YNNKEL (reference sequence). This chain's CDR3 is CASSQRGAGELFF. The DNA of the CDR3 is TGTGCCAGCAGCCAGAGGGGGGCCGGGGAGCTGTTTTTT.

The V and J genes are TRBV29-1 and TRBJ2-3, with D unclear. Germline assignment: CDR1 SQVTM and CDR2 ANQGSEA. The V and J ends lost 2 bases and 2 bases respectively, with 8 bases between them. The CDR3 has 13 amino acids. The chain's CDR3 is CSVEPDHTDTQYF. CDR3 nucleotides: TGCAGCGTTGAACCGGACCACACAGATACGCAGTATTTT.

The chain recombines TRBV12-3 or TRBV12-4 with TRBJ2-3; either TRBD1 or TRBD2 may supply D (5 bases each). CDR3 length: 15 amino acids. With 3 bases removed from V and 3 bases from J, the gap between germline ends came to 13 bases. CDR3 amino acids: CASSFGTVPTDTQYF. CDR3 DNA: TGTGCCAGCAGTTTCGGGACGGTGCCAACAGATACGCAGTATTTT.

The chain employs TRBV7-8 and TRBJ2-1, with 11 bases identical to TRBD1. The CDR3 has 16 amino acids. From germline, CDR1 is SGHVS and CDR2 FQNEAQ. The V segment lost 1 base and the J segment 5 bases; nucleotides outside the gene matches: 4. CDR3 in DNA: TGTGCCAGCAGCTTAGGAGGGACAGGGGGACACAATGAGCAGTTCTTC. Its translation: CASSLGGTGGHNEQFF.

The chain uses TRBV20-1 and TRBJ2-7; 7 bases align to TRBD1. The J segment lost 3 bases and the V segment lost 6 bases, leaving 8 bases of the junction unmatched. Germline V CDR1 and CDR2: DFQATT, SNEGSKA (reference sequence). The CDR3 consists of 13 residues. CDR3 loop: CSANRDRSYEQYF. The CDR3, as DNA: TGCAGTGCCAACAGGGACAGAAGCTACGAGCAGTACTTC.

This clonotype showed up just a few times. The chain couples TRBV20-1 to TRBJ2-7; no firm D call. The V gene's germline CDR1 is DFQATT and CDR2 SNEGSKA (reference sequence). Trimming removed 2 bases from V and 6 bases from J, with 14 bases in between. The CDR3 consists of 13 residues. In DNA, the CDR3 is TGCAGTGCTAGAAGGACCGGAACGGGCGAGCAGTACTTC. This translates into CSARRTGTGEQYF.

This clonotype was detected a few times. The chain combines TRBV6-2 or TRBV6-3 with TRBJ1-1, with D unresolved. V lost 10 bases and J 3 bases, leaving 12 bases between the germline ends. CDR3 length: 12 amino acids. The germline V gene encodes CDR1 MNHEY and CDR2 SVGEGT. Written as DNA, the CDR3 is TGTGCCATCCAAACGGCAGACACTGAAGCTTTCTTT. Translation gives CAIQTADTEAFF.

The V and J genes are TRBV10-2 and TRBJ2-7; D remains ambiguous. Looked up from germline, CDR1 is WSHSY and CDR2 is SAAADI. V was cut by 0 bases and J by 3 bases, with 15 bases left in between. The CDR3 is 16 residues long. The CDR3 loop reads CASSESLGVLIYEQYF. As DNA, the CDR3 is TGCGCCAGCAGTGAGTCATTGGGTGTGCTAATCTACGAGCAGTACTTC.

The CDR3: CASSVTVTGELFF. For the CDR3, the DNA is TGTGCCAGCAGCGTGACAGTCACCGGGGAGCTGTTTTTT. The chain recombines TRBV7-3 with TRBJ2-2, with TRBD1 as a possible D gene (5 bases). This CDR3 region has 13 residues. The germline V gene has CDR1 SGHTA and CDR2 FQGTGA. Trimming left V 5 bases short and J 4 bases short, with 8 bases between.

The CDR3 coding sequence is TGCAGCGTTCGCGGACAGGGGGCTGAAGCTTTCTTT. Translated: CSVRGQGAEAFF. The rearrangement links TRBV29-1 to TRBJ1-1, with 10 bases matching TRBD1. The germline V gene encodes CDR1 SQVTM and CDR2 ANQGSEA. Trimming took 5 bases from V and 6 from J; bases not matched to a gene: 3. This CDR3 has 12 residues.